Sequencing of this T cell receptor beta chain was carried out in a study of T cell changes during pregnancy in multiple sclerosis. The CDR3 contains 15 residues. Germline V gene data show CDR1 as LNHDA and CDR2 as SQIVND (reference sequence). After removal of 9 bases from V and 3 bases from J, the junction contained 5 bases not matched to a gene. Repertoires were generated with immunoSEQ multiplex PCR, while TCRdb's copy carries only in-frame clones and drops some. This sample has about 38,000 clones, with around nine tenths found just once. The sequencing here drew on CD4+ T cells from peripheral blood mononuclear cells, taken in the third trimester of pregnancy. V usage is TRBV19 and J usage is TRBJ2-2; 12 bases line up with TRBD2. The TCR comes from a female donor in good health, enrolled as a control in a pregnancy study. The CDR3 DNA is TGTGCCAGCCTAGCGGGGGGGTCGGACACCGGGGAGCTGTTTTTT. It encodes CASLAGGSDTGELFF.